The clone carrying this T cell receptor (beta chain) came up many times. Its specificity is unknown. This record belongs to a study of T cells after yellow fever vaccination. General study points: Subsequent booster samples again held most clones from primary vaccination (roughly 95% CD4, about 90% CD8).

TCRdb re-analysed the 5' RACE reads in MiXCR, keeping a single row per CDR3 protein. There are 250,000 or so distinct CDR3 sequences in the sample; 6.5% to 8.5% occur only once, and 0.65% to 0.9% lies in the top ten. Germline CDR1 and CDR2: LNHDA and SQIVND (reference sequence). V was clipped by 2 bases and J by 4 bases, with 6 bases between them. The CDR3 runs 12 residues. This TCR derives from a man aged 25 to 40 who received the YFV17D yellow fever vaccine. The chain is built from TRBV19 and TRBJ2-7; possibly TRBD1 for D (5 bases). The source material was CD4+ T cells sorted from PBMCs, sampled 15 days after the yellow fever booster vaccination. CDR3 sequence: CASSIRGYEQYF. The DNA of the CDR3 is TGTGCCAGTAGTATAAGGGGTTACGAGCAGTACTTC. The complete variable domain, with remaining parts taken from reference TRBV19 and TRBJ2-7, reads DGGITQSPKYLFRKEGQNVTLSCEQNLNHDAMYWYRQDPGQGLRLIYYSQIVNDFQKGDIAEGYSVSREKKESFPLTVTSAQKNPTAFYLCASSIRGYEQYFGPGTRLTVT.